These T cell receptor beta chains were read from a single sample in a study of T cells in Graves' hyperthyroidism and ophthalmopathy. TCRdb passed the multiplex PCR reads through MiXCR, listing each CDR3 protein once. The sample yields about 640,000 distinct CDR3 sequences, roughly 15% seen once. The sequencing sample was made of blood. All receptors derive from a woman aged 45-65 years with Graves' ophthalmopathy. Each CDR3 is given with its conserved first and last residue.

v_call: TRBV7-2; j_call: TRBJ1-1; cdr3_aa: CASSLYRNEAFF
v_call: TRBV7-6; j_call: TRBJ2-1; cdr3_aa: CASSLIAGITYNEQFF
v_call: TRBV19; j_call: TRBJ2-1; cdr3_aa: CASSILTSGSQYNEQFF
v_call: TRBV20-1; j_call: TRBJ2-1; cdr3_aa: CSAISPGDYSYNEQFF
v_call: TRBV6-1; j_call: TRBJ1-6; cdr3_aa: CASSQSARSSYNSPLHF
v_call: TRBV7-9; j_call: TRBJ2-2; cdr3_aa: CASSQGQGRWTGLNTGELFF
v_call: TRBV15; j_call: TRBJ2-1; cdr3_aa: CATSTQSSGSGYEQFF
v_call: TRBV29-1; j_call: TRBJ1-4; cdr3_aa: CSVSPRTGGKDEKLFF
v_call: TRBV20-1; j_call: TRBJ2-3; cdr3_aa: CSARATESTDTQYF
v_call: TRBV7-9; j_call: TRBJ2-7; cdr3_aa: CASSLEVFGSSYEQYF
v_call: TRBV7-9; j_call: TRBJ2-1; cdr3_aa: CASSLKREVGEQFF
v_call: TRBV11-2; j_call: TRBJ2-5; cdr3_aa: CASSFGSKETQYF
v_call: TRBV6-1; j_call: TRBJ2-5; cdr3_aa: CASWGSWGETQYF
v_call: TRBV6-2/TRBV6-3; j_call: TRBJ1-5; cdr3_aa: CASSPGTLWSNQPQHF
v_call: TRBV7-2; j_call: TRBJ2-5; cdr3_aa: CASSPGQGRQTQYF
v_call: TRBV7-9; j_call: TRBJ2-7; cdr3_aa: CASSYGTASYEQYF
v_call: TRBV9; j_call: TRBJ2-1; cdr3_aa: CASSGAGAGSYNEQLF
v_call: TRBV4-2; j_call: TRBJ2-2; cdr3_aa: CASSQGVGEHTGELFF
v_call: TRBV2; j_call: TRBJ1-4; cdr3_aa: CASSEPGRSSEKLFF
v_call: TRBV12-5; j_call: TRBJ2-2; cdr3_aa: CASVPGWTGELFF
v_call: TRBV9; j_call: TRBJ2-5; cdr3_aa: CASSVAIQETQYF
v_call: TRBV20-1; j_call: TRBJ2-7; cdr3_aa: CSARDAGGSYEQYF
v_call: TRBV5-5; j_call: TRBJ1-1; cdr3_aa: CASSLAGERNTEAFF
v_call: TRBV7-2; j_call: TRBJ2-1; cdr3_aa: CASSWTLQPVAVGRNEQFF
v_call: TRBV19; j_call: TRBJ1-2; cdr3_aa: CASSIEQGDYGYTF
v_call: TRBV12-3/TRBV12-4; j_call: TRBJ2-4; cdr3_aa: CASSLVLSPAAKNIQYF
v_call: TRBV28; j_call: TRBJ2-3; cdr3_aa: CASSLFSDTQYF
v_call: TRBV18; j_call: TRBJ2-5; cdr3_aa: CASSPTPPSETQYF
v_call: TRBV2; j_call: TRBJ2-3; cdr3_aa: CASPTRLAGTDSQYF
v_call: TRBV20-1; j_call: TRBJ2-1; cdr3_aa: CSARELAGGYNEQFF
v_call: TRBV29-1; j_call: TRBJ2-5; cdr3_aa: CSVDYPRGGKTQYF
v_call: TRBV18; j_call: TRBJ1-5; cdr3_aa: CASSRQVNQPQHF
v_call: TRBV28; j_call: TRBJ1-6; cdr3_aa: CASSPGQGASSPLHF
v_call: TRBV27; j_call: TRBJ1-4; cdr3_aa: CASSLLGREREKLFF
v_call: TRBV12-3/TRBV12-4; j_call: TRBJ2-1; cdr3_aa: CASSTGTRGLEQFF
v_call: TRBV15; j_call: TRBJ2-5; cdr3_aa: CATSRRGQAGVTQYF
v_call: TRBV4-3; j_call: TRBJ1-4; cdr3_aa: CASSQDNRGWRDEKLFF
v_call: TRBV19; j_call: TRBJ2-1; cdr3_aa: CASKVAGAPLEQFF
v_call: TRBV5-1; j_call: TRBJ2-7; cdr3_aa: CASSFIAGGSYEQYF
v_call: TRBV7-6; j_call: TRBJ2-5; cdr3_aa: CATRNGPEETQYF
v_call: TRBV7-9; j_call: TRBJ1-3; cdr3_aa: CASSRRGSGNTIYF
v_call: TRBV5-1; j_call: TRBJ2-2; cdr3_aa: CASSLGGGELFF
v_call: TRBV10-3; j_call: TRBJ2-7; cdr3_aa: CAIGIGLAGAYEQYF
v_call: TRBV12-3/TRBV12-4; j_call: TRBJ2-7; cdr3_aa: CASSKAGYEQYF
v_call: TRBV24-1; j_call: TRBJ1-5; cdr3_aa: CATSDRGFQPQHF
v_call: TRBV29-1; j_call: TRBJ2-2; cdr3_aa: CSVRRDSSTGELFF
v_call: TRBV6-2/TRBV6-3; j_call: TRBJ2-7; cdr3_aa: CASSRSAKMGEQYF
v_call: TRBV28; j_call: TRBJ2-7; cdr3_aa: CASRPGQPYEQYF
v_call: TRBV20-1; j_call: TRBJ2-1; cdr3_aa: CSASSGLAGHEQFF
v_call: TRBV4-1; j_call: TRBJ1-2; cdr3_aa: CASSQERWQGDYGYTF
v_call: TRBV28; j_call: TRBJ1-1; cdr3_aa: CASSAGIMNTEAFF
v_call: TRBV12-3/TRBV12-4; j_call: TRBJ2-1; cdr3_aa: CASSLGVPGNEQFF
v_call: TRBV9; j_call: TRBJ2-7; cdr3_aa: CASSVGPGSDEQYF
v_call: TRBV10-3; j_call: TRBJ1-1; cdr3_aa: CAISESTLGVTEAFF
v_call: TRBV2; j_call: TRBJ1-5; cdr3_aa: CASSAPSDQPQHF
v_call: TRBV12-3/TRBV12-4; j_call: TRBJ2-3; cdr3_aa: CASSPVTDTQYF
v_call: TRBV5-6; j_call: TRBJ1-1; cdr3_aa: CASSLGELMGAFF
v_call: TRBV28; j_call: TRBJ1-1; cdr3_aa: CASSSMGQGIAEAFF